The rows below give T cell receptor beta chains drawn from one sample of a study of blood T cell repertoires in COVID-19. Sequencing used immunoSEQ multiplex PCR; TCRdb keeps in-frame clones, though not all of them. The sample lists 150,000 to 200,000 clones, around 82% occurring once. Sequenced material: PBMCs or T cells enriched from blood (not recorded which). The receptors originated from a woman aged 60-75 years with acute COVID-19. CDR3s leave out the opening cysteine and the closing phenylalanine or tryptophan. Fields, in order: V gene, J gene, CDR3 protein.

TRBV7-6,TRBJ1-1,ASSVRAARGTEAF
TRBV14,TRBJ1-4,ASSSSTGGNEKLF
TRBV7-8,TRBJ1-2,ASSPGGRNYGYT
TRBV5-1,TRBJ2-6,ASSPGQPSSGANVLT
TRBV4-2,TRBJ1-5,ASSQDPGTDSNQPQH
TRBV19,TRBJ2-7,ASSREDRTYEQY
TRBV19,TRBJ2-5,ASSTRTTIIQETQY
TRBV4-3,TRBJ2-1,ASSQEGGLFYNEQF
TRBV10-3,TRBJ2-1,AITKGTGGPYNEQF
TRBV4-1,TRBJ1-3,ASSPGQGIRNTIY
TRBV5-1,TRBJ1-4,ASSLGQGGTNEKLF
TRBV5-1,TRBJ2-3,ASTTGVADTQY
TRBV12-3/TRBV12-4,TRBJ2-4,ATSLAKNIQY
TRBV30,TRBJ1-1,AWRVKQGAYAEAF
TRBV28,TRBJ1-6,ASDLRQGYSPLH
TRBV6-4,TRBJ1-3,ASIRRGGRSGNTIY
TRBV6-2/TRBV6-3,TRBJ1-1,ASSSQGGRDTEAF
TRBV12-3/TRBV12-4,TRBJ1-1,ASSLAATEAF
TRBV6-5,TRBJ1-2,ASSYSGGQVYGYT
TRBV4-3,TRBJ1-1,ASSLTGETEAF
TRBV9,TRBJ2-7,ASSVASGPSYEQY
TRBV11-2,TRBJ2-1,ASSRRGSNNEQF
TRBV7-2,TRBJ1-5,ASSLLGPYQPQH
TRBV5-4,TRBJ1-3,ASSSRTAGNTIY